This is a list of T cell receptor beta chains from one sample in a study of early T cells in non-severe SARS-CoV-2 infection. TCRdb itself ran the 5' RACE reads through MiXCR, one entry per CDR3 protein. The sample holds some 73,000 distinct CDR3 sequences, over 9.5% seen once. Sequenced: whole blood. These receptors came from an adult who was a healthcare worker with PCR-confirmed SARS-CoV-2 infection or an uninfected control (not recorded which). Both conserved end residues are part of each CDR3. Each record gives: V gene, clone size, D gene, J gene, CDR3 protein, CDR3 DNA. D genes are given only for firm matches. Some rows mark clone size as missing; the rest say once, few, many or name a class of expanded clone.

>TRBV7-9|.|.|TRBJ2-7
CASTQGSVDEQYF
TGTGCCAGCACACAGGGATCGGTCGACGAGCAGTACTTC
>TRBV5-1|many|.|TRBJ2-6
CASSPGSGANVLTF
TGCGCCAGCAGCCCAGGGTCTGGGGCCAACGTCCTGACTTTC
>TRBV27|.|.|TRBJ2-2
CASSLLGDTGELFF
TGTGCCAGCAGTTTATTGGGCGACACCGGGGAGCTGTTTTTT
>TRBV10-1|few|.|TRBJ2-1
CASSEQGLNEQFF
TGCGCCAGCAGTGAACAGGGCCTCAATGAGCAGTTCTTC
>TRBV2|.|TRBD1|TRBJ2-5
CASKRQGISTQYF
TGTGCCAGCAAAAGACAGGGGATATCGACCCAGTACTTC
>TRBV7-3|many|.|TRBJ2-7
CASSLTGNRVDEQYF
TGTGCCAGCAGCTTAACTGGTAACAGGGTAGACGAGCAGTACTTC
>TRBV5-1|.|TRBD1|TRBJ2-7
CASSAGQGTYEQYF
TGCGCCAGCAGCGCGGGACAGGGGACGTACGAGCAGTACTTC
>TRBV29-1|.|.|TRBJ1-2
CSVGVRGGYTF
TGCAGCGTGGGGGTCAGGGGAGGCTACACCTTC
>TRBV29-1|few|.|TRBJ1-1
CSVAPQGNTEAFF
TGCAGCGTGGCCCCCCAAGGGAACACTGAAGCTTTCTTT
>TRBV5-4|many|TRBD2|TRBJ2-2
CASSLRNFASGRYTGELFF
TGTGCCAGCAGCTTGCGAAACTTTGCTAGCGGGAGGTACACCGGGGAGCTGTTTTTT
>TRBV29-1|few|.|TRBJ1-1
CSVGSRGRGTEAFF
TGCAGCGTTGGCTCCCGGGGACGGGGCACTGAAGCTTTCTTT
>TRBV11-2|.|.|TRBJ2-1
CASSLGGSTLYNEQFF
TGTGCCAGCAGCTTAGGGGGATCGACCCTCTACAATGAGCAGTTCTTC
>TRBV6-1|many|.|TRBJ2-1
CASRASSYNEQFF
TGTGCCAGCCGGGCCAGCTCCTACAATGAGCAGTTCTTC
>TRBV4-1|few|TRBD2|TRBJ2-2
CASSQYSSGRTGELFF
TGCGCCAGCAGCCAATACTCAAGCGGGAGAACTGGGGAGCTGTTTTTT
>TRBV6-5|many|.|TRBJ2-3
CASSLGPQAEDTQYF
TGTGCCAGCTCCCTAGGGCCGCAAGCCGAAGATACGCAGTATTTT
>TRBV12-3/TRBV12-4|.|.|TRBJ1-3
CASSDTGFANTIYF
TGTGCCAGCAGTGATACAGGGTTCGCAAACACCATATATTTT
>TRBV7-2|many|TRBD2|TRBJ2-3
CASSFRLAGGGTDTQYF
TGTGCCAGCAGCTTCCGACTAGCGGGGGGTGGCACAGATACGCAGTATTTT
>TRBV28|.|TRBD1|TRBJ1-2
CASSPGQGGNFYTF
TGTGCCAGCAGCCCCGGACAGGGTGGGAACTTCTACACCTTC
>TRBV20-1|.|.|TRBJ2-1
CSARDNSITREQFF
TGCAGTGCTAGAGATAATAGCATCACTCGGGAGCAGTTCTTC
>TRBV9|few|.|TRBJ2-1
CASSVEPSYNEQFF
TGTGCCAGCAGCGTAGAGCCCTCCTACAATGAGCAGTTCTTC
>TRBV9|.|.|TRBJ1-3
CASSVLGLAGNTIYF
TGTGCCAGCAGCGTACTAGGTCTCGCTGGAAACACCATATATTTT
>TRBV28|.|.|TRBJ1-5
CASIERINQPQHF
TGTGCCAGCATTGAGCGAATCAATCAGCCCCAGCATTTT
>TRBV7-2|many|.|TRBJ2-2
CASSLIDSTGELFF
TGTGCCAGCAGCTTAATTGATTCCACCGGGGAGCTGTTTTTT
>TRBV29-1|.|.|TRBJ2-5
CSVEGSRVGETQYF
TGCAGCGTTGAAGGTTCGCGTGTAGGAGAGACCCAGTACTTC
>TRBV19|once|.|TRBJ2-2
CASADRSNTGELFF
TGTGCCAGTGCCGACAGGTCGAACACCGGGGAGCTGTTTTTT
>TRBV12-3/TRBV12-4|many|.|TRBJ2-7
CASSSETRSIVYEQYF
TGTGCCAGCAGTTCCGAGACACGCTCGATCGTTTACGAGCAGTACTTC
>TRBV5-4|.|TRBD1|TRBJ2-7
CASSPRQGVEQYF
TGTGCCAGCAGCCCCCGACAGGGGGTCGAGCAGTACTTC
>TRBV7-3|many|.|TRBJ2-3
CASSRGTSRTDTQYF
TGTGCCAGCAGCCGGGGAACTAGCAGAACAGATACGCAGTATTTT
>TRBV29-1|many|.|TRBJ2-7
CSVEIDSYEQYF
TGCAGCGTTGAGATTGATTCCTACGAGCAGTACTTC
>TRBV27|.|.|TRBJ1-2
CASTSNQVNYGYTF
TGTGCCAGCACCTCAAATCAGGTTAACTATGGCTACACCTTC
>TRBV18|few|.|TRBJ2-7
CASSRVEGSSYEQYF
TGTGCCAGCTCACGGGTCGAGGGATCCTCCTACGAGCAGTACTTC
>TRBV28|.|.|TRBJ1-4
CASSLFAGEKLFF
TGTGCCAGCAGTTTATTCGCAGGGGAAAAACTGTTTTTT
>TRBV12-3/TRBV12-4|.|.|TRBJ2-7
CASSLGLGGYEQYF
TGTGCCAGCAGTTTAGGACTAGGAGGTTACGAGCAGTACTTC
>TRBV20-1|many|TRBD2|TRBJ2-1
CSANSGRAPDEQFF
TGCAGTGCTAATAGCGGGAGGGCCCCAGATGAGCAGTTCTTC
>TRBV7-8|.|.|TRBJ2-1
CASSPVGLVGGTYNEQFF
TGTGCCAGCAGCCCAGTTGGATTAGTTGGAGGGACTTACAATGAGCAGTTCTTC
>TRBV5-1|few|TRBD2|TRBJ2-7
CASSLGPSGSYEQYF
TGCGCCAGCAGCTTGGGTCCTAGCGGCTCCTACGAGCAGTACTTC
>TRBV29-1|.|TRBD2|TRBJ2-3
CSVGVGGRGTDTQYF
TGCAGCGTTGGGGTAGGCGGGAGAGGCACAGATACGCAGTATTTT
>TRBV6-1|.|.|TRBJ1-1
CASSPIWDTEAFF
TGTGCCAGCAGTCCCATTTGGGACACTGAAGCTTTCTTT
>TRBV12-3/TRBV12-4|few|TRBD2|TRBJ2-6
CASRTPGGPGANVLTF
TGTGCCAGCAGAACCCCGGGGGGGCCTGGGGCCAACGTCCTGACTTTC
>TRBV5-1|few|.|TRBJ2-7
CASSGTPQGYEQYF
TGCGCCAGCAGCGGAACACCCCAGGGTTACGAGCAGTACTTC
>TRBV5-8|few|.|TRBJ2-5
CASSGGRGETQYF
TGTGCCAGCAGCGGGGGACGGGGGGAGACCCAGTACTTC
>TRBV28|.|.|TRBJ1-5
CAANQPQHF
TGTGCAGCTAATCAGCCCCAGCATTTT
>TRBV6-1|few|.|TRBJ2-1
CASSESQWQFF
TGTGCCAGCAGTGAGAGCCAGTGGCAGTTCTTC
>TRBV25-1|many|.|TRBJ1-2
CASSESLQGDYGYTF
TGTGCCAGCAGTGAATCCCTACAGGGCGACTATGGCTACACCTTC
>TRBV4-2|few|.|TRBJ1-2
CASSQDWAENYGYTF
TGTGCCAGCAGCCAAGATTGGGCCGAAAACTATGGCTACACCTTC
>TRBV24-1|.|.|TRBJ2-2
CATSDPKRLTGELFF
TGTGCCACCAGTGATCCCAAAAGACTGACCGGGGAGCTGTTTTTT
>TRBV5-8|.|TRBD1|TRBJ1-4
CASSRNPGQGGEKLFF
TGTGCCAGCAGCCGAAATCCGGGACAGGGGGGTGAAAAACTGTTTTTT
>TRBV29-1|.|.|TRBJ1-3
CSVEELQGAGNTIYF
TGCAGCGTTGAGGAACTACAGGGAGCTGGAAACACCATATATTTT
>TRBV5-1|.|.|TRBJ1-1
CASSLGGYNTEAFF
TGCGCCAGCAGCTTGGGAGGGTACAACACTGAAGCTTTCTTT
>TRBV7-9|many|TRBD1|TRBJ2-7
CASSPGGAESPTMGYF
TGTGCCAGCAGCCCAGGGGGAGCGGAGAGCCCTACGATGGGGTACTTC
>TRBV9|few|.|TRBJ2-7
CASSGNEDEQYF
TGTGCCAGCAGCGGAAACGAGGACGAGCAGTACTTC